This T cell receptor (beta chain) was retrieved from a study of CD8+CD57+ T cells in acquired aplastic anemia. Across the whole study: On average, sorted CD4+ and CD8+ cells gave 3 to 3.5 ug of DNA. Study findings and constraints: Between patients and controls, CD8+ Simpson's diversity did not vary significantly.

Profiles of TCR beta VDJ and CDR3 were generated from a genomic DNA template. TCRdb re-called the reads with MiXCR, one entry per CDR3 protein. Among about half a million distinct CDR3 sequences listed, less than 35% were seen once. Previously, flow cytometry had revealed CD8+CD57+ cell expansion in the patients chosen for sequencing. All patients had severe acquired aplastic anemia. On this clonotype: Its antigen is currently unknown.

Trimming removed 7 bases from V and 3 bases from J; junction bases left unmatched: 1. The CDR3 is 12 amino acids. Germline V CDR1 and CDR2: SNHLY, FYNNEI. The receptor was derived from a human donor with aplastic anemia. Input material: sorted CD4+, CD8+, or CD8+CD57+ T cells (not recorded which) from PBMCs. The J gene is TRBJ2-3, the V gene TRBV2, with 7 bases identical to TRBD2. In DNA, the CDR3 is TGTGCCAGCACCGGGGGGACAGATACGCAGTATTTT. As protein: CASTGGTDTQYF. Complete variable domain (other parts from reference TRBV2 and TRBJ2-3): EPEVTQTPSHQVTQMGQEVILRCVPISNHLYFYWYRQILGQKVEFLVSFYNNEISEKSEIFDDQFSVERPDGSNFTLKIRSTKLEDSAMYFCASTGGTDTQYFGPGTRLTVL.